The T cell receptor beta chain described here comes from a study of T cell responses to AZD1222 COVID-19 vaccine. Study-wide context: Samples with a second dose at about 4 or about 12 weeks were pooled together. The study, taken as a whole, reports: In the spike-specific TCR repertoire, nearly half reportedly target unmutated variant regions.

The method was immunoSEQ multiplex PCR; TCRdb's version includes in-frame clones alone and lacks a portion of them. The sample has 100,000 to 150,000 clones; approximately 89% are singletons. Details on this clone: The antigen remains undetermined.

After removal of 8 bases from V and 0 bases from J, the junction contained 11 bases not matched to a gene. The CDR3 totals 17 residues. Germline values: CDR1 MDHEN, CDR2 SYDVKM. The TCR was taken from an adult in good health. This material consisted of peripheral blood, taken on day 0 of AZD1222 vaccination. The rearrangement joins TRBV28 to TRBJ1-5; TRBD1 matches 9 bases. The CDR3 protein is CASLLWRTGDSNQPQHF. In DNA form, the CDR3 reads TGTGCCAGCCTCCTGTGGCGGACAGGGGATAGCAATCAGCCCCAGCATTTT.